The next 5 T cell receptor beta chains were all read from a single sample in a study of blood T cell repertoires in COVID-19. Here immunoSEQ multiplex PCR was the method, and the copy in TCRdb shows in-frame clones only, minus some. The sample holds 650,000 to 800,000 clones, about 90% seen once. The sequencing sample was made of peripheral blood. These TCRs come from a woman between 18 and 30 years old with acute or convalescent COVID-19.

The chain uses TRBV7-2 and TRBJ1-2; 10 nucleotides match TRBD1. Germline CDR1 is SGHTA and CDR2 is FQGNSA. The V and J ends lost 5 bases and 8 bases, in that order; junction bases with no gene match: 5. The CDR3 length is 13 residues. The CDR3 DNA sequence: TGTGCCAGCAGCAAGACAGGGGGCATGGGCTACACCTTC. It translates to CASSKTGGMGYTF.

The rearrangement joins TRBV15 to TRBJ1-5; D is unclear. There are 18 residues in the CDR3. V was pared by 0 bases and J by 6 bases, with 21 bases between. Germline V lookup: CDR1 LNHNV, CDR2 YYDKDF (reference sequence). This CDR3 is CATSRDSKRSWRSQPQHF. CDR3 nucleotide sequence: TGTGCCACCAGCAGAGATAGTAAGCGGAGTTGGAGATCTCAGCCCCAGCATTTT.

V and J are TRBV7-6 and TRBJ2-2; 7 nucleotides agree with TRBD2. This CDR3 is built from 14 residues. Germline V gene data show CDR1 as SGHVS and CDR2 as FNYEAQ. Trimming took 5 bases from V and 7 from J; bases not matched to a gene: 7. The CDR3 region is CASSTEGGFGELFF. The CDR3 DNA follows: TGTGCCAGCAGCACAGAGGGAGGGTTCGGGGAGCTGTTTTTT.

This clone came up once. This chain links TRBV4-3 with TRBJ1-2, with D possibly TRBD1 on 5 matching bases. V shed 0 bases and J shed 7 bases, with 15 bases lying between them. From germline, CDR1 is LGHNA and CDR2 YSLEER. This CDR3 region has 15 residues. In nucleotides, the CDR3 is TGCGCCAGCAGCCAAGATTGGACAAAACTCTTTGGCTACACCTTC. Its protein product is CASSQDWTKLFGYTF.

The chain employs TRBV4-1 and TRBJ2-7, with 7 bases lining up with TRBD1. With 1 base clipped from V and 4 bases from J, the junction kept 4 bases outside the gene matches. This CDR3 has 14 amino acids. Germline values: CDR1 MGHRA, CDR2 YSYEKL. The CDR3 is CASSQVRGSYEQYF. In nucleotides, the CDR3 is TGCGCCAGCAGCCAAGTCAGGGGGAGTTACGAGCAGTACTTC.